This T cell receptor beta chain was identified in a study of patients and donors after allogeneic stem cell transplantation. This CDR3 has 14 amino acids. Trimming took 0 bases from V and 3 from J, leaving 9 bases between them. Germline V gene lookup returns CDR1 MNHEY and CDR2 SVGEGT. One entry per CDR3 protein, called by TCRdb with MiXCR from the RT-PCR reads. The sample contains 110,000 or so distinct CDR3 sequences, approximately 40% of which appear only once. The chain joins TRBV6-2 or TRBV6-3 to TRBJ2-7; D ambiguous. The clonotype comes from a human donor who was either an allogeneic HSCT recipient or a stem cell or donor lymphocyte infusion donor (not recorded which). It is not recorded whose cells these are; they may come from a transplant donor. Sequenced material: blood, either unsorted or a sorted T cell fraction (not recorded which). The CDR3 is CASSYSSSVYEQYF. CDR3 DNA: TGTGCCAGCAGTTACTCCAGTTCCGTCTACGAGCAGTACTTC.